The entry below gives a single TCR beta chain sequence along with its context. Its cognate antigen is unknown. The sample belongs to a study of OX40 agonist ivuxolimab in advanced cancers. Study overall: Ivuxolimab, which patients received intravenously every 2 weeks, was dosed at 0.01 to 10 mg/kg. Patients achieving partial responses numbered three: one hepatocellular carcinoma case and two cutaneous melanoma cases.

Study results and limitations: The CD4+ and CD8+ T cells in the blood had expanded clonally by week 6 at 0.1 to 3.0 mg/kg.

Generated by immunoSEQ multiplex PCR, the TCRdb table keeps only in-frame clones and is missing some. This sample yields about 68,000 clones, of which more than 75% are seen a single time; more than 0.75% belongs to the top ten. The germline gives CDR1 SNHLY, CDR2 FYNNEI. J lost 1 base, V lost 2 bases, and 5 bases had no gene match. CDR3 size: 16 residues. The sample in question was CD4+ or CD8+ T cells sorted from blood, obtained in a trial of the OX40 agonist ivuxolimab. The clonotype comes from an adult with an advanced solid tumor such as melanoma, head and neck, liver or kidney cancer. The chain recombines TRBV2 with TRBJ1-1; 9 positions match TRBD1. As DNA, the CDR3 is TGTGCCAGCAGTGAATGGGACAGGGACCCGAACACTGAAGCTTTCTTT. This codes for CASSEWDRDPNTEAFF.